This is a list of T cell receptor beta chains from one sample in a study of beta chain bispecific antibodies for T cell cancers. TCRdb re-analysed the 5' RACE reads in MiXCR, keeping a single row per CDR3 protein. The table shows about 9,600 distinct CDR3 sequences, with less than 2.5% occurring only once. Their specific antigens are unknown. The sample in question was T cells from a healthy donor cultured with Jurkat leukemia cells, obtained from a culture containing an anti-CD19 bispecific antibody. These receptors all come from a human donor in good health. Some clones in this sample may be carry-over from other donors' samples. Both conserved end residues are part of each CDR3. A D gene is named only where the DNA matches it firmly. Size tells how often a clone was seen (once, few, many) or the class of an expanded clone, and some rows leave it out.

j_call: TRBJ1-2; d_call: -; clone_size: few; v_call: TRBV5-6; cdr3_aa: CASSFDSNYGYTF
j_call: TRBJ1-5; d_call: -; clone_size: -; v_call: TRBV9; cdr3_aa: CASSVDGGNQPQHF
j_call: TRBJ1-1; d_call: -; clone_size: many; v_call: TRBV2; cdr3_aa: CASRTGRGNTEAFF
j_call: TRBJ2-7; d_call: -; clone_size: few; v_call: TRBV5-6; cdr3_aa: CASTPQGSYEQYF
j_call: TRBJ2-1; d_call: TRBD2; clone_size: many; v_call: TRBV6-5; cdr3_aa: CASSYSRARGGDEQFF
j_call: TRBJ2-7; d_call: -; clone_size: few; v_call: TRBV18; cdr3_aa: CASSPLHGGPEGNEQYF
j_call: TRBJ2-2; d_call: -; clone_size: many; v_call: TRBV5-1; cdr3_aa: CASSLRQMDWDTGELFF
j_call: TRBJ2-7; d_call: -; clone_size: many; v_call: TRBV29-1; cdr3_aa: CSVAGDYEQYF
j_call: TRBJ1-1; d_call: TRBD1; clone_size: many; v_call: TRBV10-3; cdr3_aa: CAIGTGDAAGAFF
j_call: TRBJ2-5; d_call: TRBD2; clone_size: -; v_call: TRBV9; cdr3_aa: CASSALAGPEETQYF
j_call: TRBJ2-2; d_call: TRBD2; clone_size: many; v_call: TRBV2; cdr3_aa: CASSETSGGSRTGTGELFF
j_call: TRBJ2-1; d_call: -; clone_size: many; v_call: TRBV11-2; cdr3_aa: CASSGTGLPYNEQFF
j_call: TRBJ2-7; d_call: -; clone_size: many; v_call: TRBV10-2; cdr3_aa: CASSERGAWGSYEQYF
j_call: TRBJ1-6; d_call: -; clone_size: many; v_call: TRBV21-1; cdr3_aa: CASSKDRALTHSYNSPLHF
j_call: TRBJ1-2; d_call: -; clone_size: many; v_call: TRBV13; cdr3_aa: CASSLGQMSNYGYTF
j_call: TRBJ2-6; d_call: TRBD1; clone_size: few; v_call: TRBV30; cdr3_aa: CAWNRDRTSSGANVLTF
j_call: TRBJ2-7; d_call: -; clone_size: -; v_call: TRBV7-9; cdr3_aa: CASSFWDATKGWYEQYF
j_call: TRBJ1-1; d_call: -; clone_size: many; v_call: TRBV10-1; cdr3_aa: CASSVGGNTEAFF
j_call: TRBJ1-1; d_call: -; clone_size: many; v_call: TRBV14; cdr3_aa: CASSPTGGARLAFF
j_call: TRBJ2-7; d_call: -; clone_size: many; v_call: TRBV29-1; cdr3_aa: CSVASQGTYEQYF
j_call: TRBJ2-4; d_call: -; clone_size: many; v_call: TRBV20-1; cdr3_aa: CSASGWEGDQYF
j_call: TRBJ2-7; d_call: -; clone_size: many; v_call: TRBV4-1; cdr3_aa: CASSQDPAPEQYF
j_call: TRBJ2-2; d_call: -; clone_size: many; v_call: TRBV24-1; cdr3_aa: CATSDSISAGELFF
j_call: TRBJ2-1; d_call: -; clone_size: medium-sized; v_call: TRBV7-6; cdr3_aa: CASSLAPGGEQFF
j_call: TRBJ2-1; d_call: -; clone_size: many; v_call: TRBV7-3; cdr3_aa: CASSSGQSSYNEQFF
j_call: TRBJ2-3; d_call: -; clone_size: many; v_call: TRBV5-5; cdr3_aa: CASSLWQGPDTQYF
j_call: TRBJ2-5; d_call: TRBD2; clone_size: many; v_call: TRBV19; cdr3_aa: CASSIGKGLAGVAPETQYF
j_call: TRBJ2-5; d_call: TRBD1; clone_size: many; v_call: TRBV9; cdr3_aa: CASSETGLQETQYF
j_call: TRBJ2-5; d_call: -; clone_size: many; v_call: TRBV20-1; cdr3_aa: CSASRRETQYF
j_call: TRBJ1-2; d_call: TRBD1; clone_size: many; v_call: TRBV9; cdr3_aa: CASSIRRDRDYGYTF
j_call: TRBJ2-2; d_call: -; clone_size: many; v_call: TRBV6-5; cdr3_aa: CASSYHRAGNTGELFF
j_call: TRBJ2-3; d_call: TRBD2; clone_size: many; v_call: TRBV20-1; cdr3_aa: CSASLGSGNTDTQYF
j_call: TRBJ2-2; d_call: TRBD2; clone_size: many; v_call: TRBV7-2; cdr3_aa: CARGRSSGRNTGELFF
j_call: TRBJ2-1; d_call: -; clone_size: many; v_call: TRBV6-5; cdr3_aa: CASSYDRYNEQFF
j_call: TRBJ2-2; d_call: -; clone_size: many; v_call: TRBV15; cdr3_aa: CATGGLINTGELFF
j_call: TRBJ1-1; d_call: -; clone_size: many; v_call: TRBV5-1; cdr3_aa: CASSLDGGTEAFF
j_call: TRBJ2-5; d_call: TRBD2; clone_size: -; v_call: TRBV20-1; cdr3_aa: CSARGPGSERGFQETQYF
j_call: TRBJ1-6; d_call: -; clone_size: many; v_call: TRBV27; cdr3_aa: CASSFRPSNSPLHF
j_call: TRBJ2-3; d_call: TRBD2; clone_size: few; v_call: TRBV2; cdr3_aa: CASSGTSGVPDTQYF
j_call: TRBJ2-7; d_call: -; clone_size: many; v_call: TRBV28; cdr3_aa: CASSLPPGDIGAYEQYF
j_call: TRBJ2-7; d_call: -; clone_size: many; v_call: TRBV7-9; cdr3_aa: CASSSGRTSYEQYF
j_call: TRBJ2-5; d_call: TRBD1; clone_size: many; v_call: TRBV23-1; cdr3_aa: CATGNLGQTF
j_call: TRBJ1-6; d_call: TRBD1; clone_size: many; v_call: TRBV28; cdr3_aa: CASSLQGVGSPLHF
j_call: TRBJ2-3; d_call: -; clone_size: many; v_call: TRBV6-5; cdr3_aa: CASSYSEKGTQYF
j_call: TRBJ1-5; d_call: -; clone_size: many; v_call: TRBV28; cdr3_aa: CASRPGLSYLDQPQHF
j_call: TRBJ2-5; d_call: -; clone_size: many; v_call: TRBV7-3; cdr3_aa: CASSWEGGQETQYF
j_call: TRBJ1-1; d_call: -; clone_size: many; v_call: TRBV29-1; cdr3_aa: CSVEDWQANTEAFF
j_call: TRBJ2-6; d_call: TRBD1; clone_size: many; v_call: TRBV20-1; cdr3_aa: CSAPDRVESGANVLTF
j_call: TRBJ2-7; d_call: -; clone_size: many; v_call: TRBV15; cdr3_aa: CATSRGTLPYEQYF
j_call: TRBJ1-5; d_call: -; clone_size: many; v_call: TRBV6-5; cdr3_aa: CASSYSTPYSNQPQHF
j_call: TRBJ1-1; d_call: -; clone_size: many; v_call: TRBV5-5; cdr3_aa: CASSPGYSEAFF